The T cell receptor beta chain described here comes from a study of blood T cell repertoires in COVID-19. Study in general: PBMCs, B-cell-depleted T cells, or T cells were the source of the cDNA or gDNA that made up the material.

Authors' data handling: Amplification with reference gene primers provided the estimates of nucleated cell counts. Profiled with immunoSEQ multiplex PCR; TCRdb holds only in-frame clones, not every one. V, J and clone size derive from that table, while D and trimming were established from the DNA sequence. This table has 150,000 to 200,000 clones, 70% to 90% appearing once. Germline loops: CDR1 SGHRS, CDR2 YFSETQ. This CDR3 has 12 amino acids. Trimming removed 4 bases from V and 8 bases from J, with 12 bases in between. This receptor was obtained from a man aged 50-59 years with active or convalescent COVID-19. The rearrangement joins TRBV5-1 to TRBJ2-5; TRBD1 is a possible D gene (5 bases). Sample: peripheral blood. CDR3 coding DNA: TGCGCCAGCAGCCCGGATGACAGCACCCAGTACTTC. As protein: CASSPDDSTQYF.